This entry features one T cell receptor (beta chain) sequence. CDR1 and CDR2 (germline): SGHDT, YYEEEE. With 0 bases clipped from V and 9 bases from J, the junction kept 10 bases outside the gene matches. CDR3 length equals 16 residues. The data were produced by immunoSEQ multiplex PCR, yet TCRdb's version contains in-frame clones alone and is incomplete. The sample lists fewer than 250,000 clones, roughly 80% occurring once. This sample stems from a study of blood T cell repertoires in COVID-19. This receptor was obtained from a woman aged 60-75 years with COVID-19, enrolled during active disease. What was sequenced was peripheral blood. The chain carries TRBV5-6 and TRBJ1-1; 11 bases line up with TRBD1. CDR3 sequence (DNA): TGTGCCAGCAGCTTGGCCGCCGGACAGGGGGCTCTAAAAGCTTTCTTT. Translating gives CASSLAAGQGALKAFF.